The rows below give T cell receptor beta chains drawn from one sample of a study of HIV-infected patients and healthy controls. From the 5' RACE reads, TCRdb called clonotypes with MiXCR, one entry per CDR3 protein. The data hold tens of thousands of distinct CDR3 sequences, with about 15% observed a single time. The sample consisted of CD4+ T cells from blood. Every receptor here comes from a human donor in good health. Each CDR3 is given with its conserved first and last residue. A D gene is named only where the DNA matches it firmly. Only part of the rows carry a size: once, few, many, or a class if the clone is expanded.

cdr3_nt cdr3_aa cdr3_length j_call clone_size v_call d_call
TGCAGCGTTACAGACATCGGAGAGACCCAGTACTTC CSVTDIGETQYF 12 TRBJ2-5 many TRBV29-1 -
TGCAGCGTTGAAGCCCAGGGTGGAGTCGCAGATACGCAGTATTTT CSVEAQGGVADTQYF 15 TRBJ2-3 - TRBV29-1 -
TGCAGTGCTGTGCGGGGGTCAACAGATACGCAGTATTTT CSAVRGSTDTQYF 13 TRBJ2-3 many TRBV20-1 TRBD2
TGTGCCAGCAGTTTATTTTATACGCAGTATTTT CASSLFYTQYF 11 TRBJ2-3 - TRBV28 -
TGCAGTGCTAGAAAAGGGGGAACCGGGGAGCTGTTTTTT CSARKGGTGELFF 13 TRBJ2-2 - TRBV20-1 -
TGTGCCAGCAGTCATACAGGGGCAGTTTCCTATGGCTACACCTTC CASSHTGAVSYGYTF 15 TRBJ1-2 - TRBV6-6 TRBD1
TGCAGTGCTGGGGGGGGGACAGGCTATAATTCACCCCTCCACTTT CSAGGGTGYNSPLHF 15 TRBJ1-6 few TRBV20-1 TRBD1
TGTGCCAGTAGTGGAATGACCGGGACAGGTCTTCGTAGCTCCTACAATGAGCAGTTCTTC CASSGMTGTGLRSSYNEQFF 20 TRBJ2-1 few TRBV19 TRBD1
TGTGCCAGCTCACCAACGACCTACGAGCAGTACTTC CASSPTTYEQYF 12 TRBJ2-7 - TRBV18 -
TGTGCCAGCAGCTCCTGGGCAGGCCAAGAGACCCAGTACTTC CASSSWAGQETQYF 14 TRBJ2-5 many TRBV7-2 -
TGCAGTGCTACACAGGGGAATGGATCACCCCTCCACTTT CSATQGNGSPLHF 13 TRBJ1-6 many TRBV20-1 TRBD1
TGTGCCAGCAGCCAAGCGGGTCGAGGGGAGCTGTTTTTT CASSQAGRGELFF 13 TRBJ2-2 - TRBV3-1 -
TGTGCCAGCAGAACGACTAGTGCCTCCAATGAGCAGTTCTTC CASRTTSASNEQFF 14 TRBJ2-1 - TRBV12-3/TRBV12-4 -
TGCGCCAGCAGCCAAGAATCGGCAGGGGGTGGAGGCTACACCTTC CASSQESAGGGGYTF 15 TRBJ1-2 few TRBV4-1 TRBD1
TGTGCCAGCAGTCAACAGCTCCTGGGGGCCAACGTCCTGACTTTC CASSQQLLGANVLTF 15 TRBJ2-6 many TRBV27 -
TGTGCCTGGAGTGGACAGATTTATAATTCACCCCTCCACTTT CAWSGQIYNSPLHF 14 TRBJ1-6 - TRBV30 -
TGCAGCGTTGTTAGCGGGGGCTACACAGATACGCAGTATTTT CSVVSGGYTDTQYF 14 TRBJ2-3 few TRBV29-1 TRBD2
TGTGCCAGCAGCCGTCTAGGGCCGGGGGCCTCGTATGGCTACACCTTC CASSRLGPGASYGYTF 16 TRBJ1-2 few TRBV5-6 -
TGTGCCAGCAGGAAACTAGCGGGAGCCGGCGATGAGCAGTTCTTC CASRKLAGAGDEQFF 15 TRBJ2-1 - TRBV12-3/TRBV12-4 TRBD2
TGTGCCACCAGTGACCCCCGCCGGGGCAATCAGCCCCAGCATTTT CATSDPRRGNQPQHF 15 TRBJ1-5 - TRBV24-1 -
TGTGCCAGCAGCTTGGTCGGACTAGCAGGGTACGAGCAGTACTTC CASSLVGLAGYEQYF 15 TRBJ2-7 - TRBV5-5 TRBD2
TGTGCCAGCAGTTACTCCCAAGGGAGAGGACTCGCCTACGAGCAGTACTTC CASSYSQGRGLAYEQYF 17 TRBJ2-7 many TRBV6-2/TRBV6-3 -
TGTGCCAGCAGTGACTATCATGGAATGGGGCAGTTCTTC CASSDYHGMGQFF 13 TRBJ2-1 - TRBV25-1 -
TGTGCCAGCAGTTTAACCGCGACTAGCGGGGGGGCCGGGTCAGATACGCAGTATTTT CASSLTATSGGAGSDTQYF 19 TRBJ2-3 many TRBV27 TRBD2
TGTGCCAGCAGCAAGGGTCTGAGGTCCCATTCGGTCGATGAGCAGTTCTTC CASSKGLRSHSVDEQFF 17 TRBJ2-1 - TRBV21-1 -
TGTGCCAGCAGGGACCCCTATGGCTACACCTTC CASRDPYGYTF 11 TRBJ1-2 - TRBV7-9 -
TGTGCCAGCAGTCTGACAGGGGGCTCCTACAATGAGCAGTTCTTC CASSLTGGSYNEQFF 15 TRBJ2-1 many TRBV6-4 TRBD1
TGCAGCGTCCTCAGGGGCGACACTGAAGCTTTCTTT CSVLRGDTEAFF 12 TRBJ1-1 many TRBV29-1 -
TGTGCCAGTAGTAGTCCGGGGGCGATTGAAGGCTACACCTTC CASSSPGAIEGYTF 14 TRBJ1-2 few TRBV19 -
TGTGCCAGCAGTTTCGCAGGAGCGATGAACACTGAAGCTTTCTTT CASSFAGAMNTEAFF 15 TRBJ1-1 few TRBV28 -
TGTGCCAGCACGAAGGGAAACTCTGGAAACACCATATATTTT CASTKGNSGNTIYF 14 TRBJ1-3 - TRBV28 -
TGCAGCGTTCTTCTAGACGCGATAAAGACCCAGTACTTC CSVLLDAIKTQYF 13 TRBJ2-5 few TRBV29-1 -
TGTGCCTGGACCGAAGGGGGGAGCGCAGATACGCAGTATTTT CAWTEGGSADTQYF 14 TRBJ2-3 many TRBV30 -
TGTGCCAGCAGCCCTACGGGACAAATAAACACTGGAGCTTTCTTT CASSPTGQINTGAFF 15 TRBJ1-1 - TRBV14 -
TGTGCCAGCAGCTTAGCCCCCTCCGGGGGGGCCGCAGATACGCAGTATTTT CASSLAPSGGAADTQYF 17 TRBJ2-3 - TRBV5-4 TRBD2
TGTGCCAGCAGCGTGTTGACAGAGAACACTGAAGCTTTCTTT CASSVLTENTEAFF 14 TRBJ1-1 - TRBV9 -
TGTGCCTGGAGTTCACAGGGGGCGGTCGATACGCAGTATTTT CAWSSQGAVDTQYF 14 TRBJ2-3 few TRBV30 TRBD1
TGTGCCAGCAGTCTGCGACAGCGGTGGACTGAAGCTTTCTTT CASSLRQRWTEAFF 14 TRBJ1-1 few TRBV28 -
TGCAGCGTTCACTTCTGGAGCAATCAGCCCCAGCATTTT CSVHFWSNQPQHF 13 TRBJ1-5 - TRBV29-1 -
TGCAGTGCTAGATATTCAGGGTCGAGCACAGATACGCAGTATTTT CSARYSGSSTDTQYF 15 TRBJ2-3 - TRBV20-1 -
TGTGCCAGTAGTATAGATCTCGTAGGGACGGGGGAGCAGTTCTTC CASSIDLVGTGEQFF 15 TRBJ2-1 - TRBV19 -
TGTGCCACCAGTGATTCCGCGGAGCCCACAGATACGCAGTATTTT CATSDSAEPTDTQYF 15 TRBJ2-3 many TRBV24-1 -
TGTGCCAGTAGTCCAACGGACTCCCGGGGGACTGAAGCTTTCTTT CASSPTDSRGTEAFF 15 TRBJ1-1 few TRBV19 -
TGTGCCAGCTCACGACCGAGCAACAATGAGCAGTTCTTC CASSRPSNNEQFF 13 TRBJ2-1 many TRBV18 -
TGTGCCTGGAGTGTTAAAAGCCATGTGAACACTGAAGCTTTCTTT CAWSVKSHVNTEAFF 15 TRBJ1-1 many TRBV30 -
TGTGCCAGCAGTACCGGGGGACACCTACTCTATGGCTACACCTTC CASSTGGHLLYGYTF 15 TRBJ1-2 - TRBV28 -
TGTGCCAGCAGATCCGGGACAATCACCGGGGAGCTGTTTTTT CASRSGTITGELFF 14 TRBJ2-2 - TRBV3-1 -
TGCGCCAGCAGCTTGGACAGGCTCCTGTACAATGAGCAGTTCTTC CASSLDRLLYNEQFF 15 TRBJ2-1 many TRBV5-1 -
TGTGCCAGCAGCTTAAATCCGGGGGTCTCGACGCAGTATTTT CASSLNPGVSTQYF 14 TRBJ2-3 few TRBV7-2 -
TGTGCCAGCAGCGTAGAGGCCGCCGAGGGGGCTGAAGCTTTCTTT CASSVEAAEGAEAFF 15 TRBJ1-1 few TRBV9 -
TGTGCCAGCAGCCCTCAACAGATAGAGACCCAGTACTTC CASSPQQIETQYF 13 TRBJ2-5 - TRBV7-7 -
TGTGCCATCAGTGATAATGGGGGCTACGAGCAGTACTTC CAISDNGGYEQYF 13 TRBJ2-7 few TRBV10-3 -
TGTGCCAGCACCACCAGCCGGGGGCGCCGCTACAATGAGCAGTTCTTC CASTTSRGRRYNEQFF 16 TRBJ2-1 - TRBV12-3/TRBV12-4 -
TGTGCCAGCAGCCCGCGCGGTGAGCAGTTCTTC CASSPRGEQFF 11 TRBJ2-1 few TRBV14 -
TGTGCCAGCAGCCCGACCTACGGCACAGATACGCAGTATTTT CASSPTYGTDTQYF 14 TRBJ2-3 few TRBV7-2 -